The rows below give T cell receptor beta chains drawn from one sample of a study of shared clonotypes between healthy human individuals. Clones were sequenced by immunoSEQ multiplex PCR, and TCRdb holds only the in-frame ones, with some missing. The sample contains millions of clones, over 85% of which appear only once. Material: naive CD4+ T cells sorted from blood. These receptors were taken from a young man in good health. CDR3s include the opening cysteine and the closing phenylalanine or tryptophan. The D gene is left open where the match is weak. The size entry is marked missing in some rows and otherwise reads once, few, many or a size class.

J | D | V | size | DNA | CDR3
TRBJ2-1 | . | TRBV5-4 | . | TGTGCCAGCAGCTTGGGGGGGCGGGCCTACAATGAGCAGTTCTTC | CASSLGGRAYNEQFF
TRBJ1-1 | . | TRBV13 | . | TGTGCCAGCAGCCCCCGGAACACTGAAGCTTTCTTT | CASSPRNTEAFF
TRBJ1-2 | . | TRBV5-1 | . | TGCGCCAGCAGCCTTGACCCCGGGGCTAACTATGGCTACACCTTC | CASSLDPGANYGYTF
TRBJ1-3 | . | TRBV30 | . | TGTGCCTGGAGTGTACGACCCAGTTTCAGCTCTGGAAACACCATATATTTT | CAWSVRPSFSSGNTIYF
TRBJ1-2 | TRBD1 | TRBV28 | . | TGTGCCAGCAGTTTATACAGGGGGTATGGCTACACCTTC | CASSLYRGYGYTF
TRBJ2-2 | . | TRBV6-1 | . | TGTGCCAGCAGTGGTGGGTTTGGGGACACCGGGGAGCTGTTTTTT | CASSGGFGDTGELFF
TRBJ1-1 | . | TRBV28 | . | TGTGCCAGCAGTTTGGGACACGAAAAAGCTTTCTTT | CASSLGHEKAFF
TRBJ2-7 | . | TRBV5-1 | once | TGCGCCAGCAGCTTTGGTGGGGGGCGGTCCTACGAGCAGTACTTC | CASSFGGGRSYEQYF
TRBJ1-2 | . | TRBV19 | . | TGTGCCAGTAGCCAGACCAGGGATGTCTATGGCTACACCTTC | CASSQTRDVYGYTF
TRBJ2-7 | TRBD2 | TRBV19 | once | TGTGCCAGTACCCCTGGGGAGGGGTGGAACGAGCAGTACTTC | CASTPGEGWNEQYF
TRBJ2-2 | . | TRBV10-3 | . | TGTGCCATCACCCCCAAGGAGTGGAGGGACACCGGGGAGCTGTTTTTT | CAITPKEWRDTGELFF
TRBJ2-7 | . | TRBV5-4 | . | TGTGCCAGCAGCCCGGGCAGGGGCACCTACGAGCAGTACTTC | CASSPGRGTYEQYF
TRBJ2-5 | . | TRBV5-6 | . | TGTGCCAGCAGCTTGGACAGGCCGGGGACCCAGTACTTC | CASSLDRPGTQYF
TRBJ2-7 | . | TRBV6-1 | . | TGTGCCAGCAGCCCTTTCTCCTCCTACGAGCAGTACTTC | CASSPFSSYEQYF
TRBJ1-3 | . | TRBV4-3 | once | TGCGCCAGCAGCCAAGAGGTGTCTGGAAACACCATATATTTT | CASSQEVSGNTIYF
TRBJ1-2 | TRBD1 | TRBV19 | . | TGTGCCAGTACCCCAGGGGGGTTTTGGTATGGCTACACCTTC | CASTPGGFWYGYTF
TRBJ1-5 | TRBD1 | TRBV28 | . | TGTGCCAGCAGCTCAGGACAGGTTGGGCAGCCCCAGCATTTT | CASSSGQVGQPQHF
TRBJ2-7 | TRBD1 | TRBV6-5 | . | TGTGCCAGCAGCTTACAGGGGTCCTACGAGCAGTACTTC | CASSLQGSYEQYF
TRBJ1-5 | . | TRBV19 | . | TGTGCCAGTAGTGTGGGGGCGAGGGGGAATAATCAGCCCCAGCATTTT | CASSVGARGNNQPQHF
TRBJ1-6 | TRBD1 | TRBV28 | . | TGTGCCAGCAGTTTAGTCAGGGGGAGGAATTCACCCCTCCACTTT | CASSLVRGRNSPLHF
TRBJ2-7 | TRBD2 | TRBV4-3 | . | TGCGCCAGCAGCCAAGAGACTAGCGGCCTCGAGCAGTACTTC | CASSQETSGLEQYF
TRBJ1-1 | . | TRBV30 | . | TGTGCTGGGGGGTTACGGAGCACTGAAGCTTTCTTT | CAGGLRSTEAFF
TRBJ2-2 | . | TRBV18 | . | TGTGCCAGCTCACCAGCCTTAACCGGGGAGCTGTTTTTT | CASSPALTGELFF
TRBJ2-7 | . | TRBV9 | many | TGTGCCAGCAGCCCCAGGGACGGCTCCTACGAGCAGTACTTC | CASSPRDGSYEQYF
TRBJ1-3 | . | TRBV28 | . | TGTGCCAGCAGTTTATCAGGGCGCTCCGGAAACACCATATATTTT | CASSLSGRSGNTIYF
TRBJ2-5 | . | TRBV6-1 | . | TGTGCCACCCGGGCCCTAGTACTCGAGACCCAGTACTTC | CATRALVLETQYF
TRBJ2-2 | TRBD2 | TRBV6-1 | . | TGTGCCAGCAAAGCGGGGGTCACCGGGGAGCTGTTTTTT | CASKAGVTGELFF
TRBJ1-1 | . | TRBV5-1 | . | TGCGCCAGCAGCTTGGCCGGGCCGGGAGTTGGGGCTTTCTTT | CASSLAGPGVGAFF
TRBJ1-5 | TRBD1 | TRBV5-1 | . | TGCGCCAGCAGCAAGGGACAGGGGGCCTCTCAGCCCCAGCATTTT | CASSKGQGASQPQHF
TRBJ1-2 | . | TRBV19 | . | TGTGCCAGTAGTATAATGGGCGACTATGGCTACACCTTC | CASSIMGDYGYTF
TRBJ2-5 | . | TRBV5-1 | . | TGCGCCAGCAGCTTGGGGAGGGGGCCGCAAGAGACCCAGTACTTC | CASSLGRGPQETQYF
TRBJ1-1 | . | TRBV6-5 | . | TGTGCCAGCAGTTACTCGGAAGCCCGGTCGGCTGAAGCTTTCTTT | CASSYSEARSAEAFF
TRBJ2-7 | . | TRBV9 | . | TGTGCCAGCAGCGTAGAAGGAACAGTTTCCTACGAGCAGTACTTC | CASSVEGTVSYEQYF
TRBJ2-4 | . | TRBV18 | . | TGTGCCAGCTCAGGGACACCTTTAGCCAAAAACATTCAGTACTTC | CASSGTPLAKNIQYF
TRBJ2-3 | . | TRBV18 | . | TGTGCCAGCTCGGCTAACACAGATACGCAGTATTTT | CASSANTDTQYF
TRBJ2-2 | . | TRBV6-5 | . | TGTGCCAGCAGTTACTCGGTGGCTGATACCGGGGAGCTGTTTTTT | CASSYSVADTGELFF
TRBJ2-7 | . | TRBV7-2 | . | TGTGCCAGCAGCTTAAGTCCTGCGACGTACGAGCAGTACTTC | CASSLSPATYEQYF
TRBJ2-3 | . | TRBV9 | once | TGTGCCAGCAGCGTAGAGCCGGGGGGCCCGGATACGCAGTATTTT | CASSVEPGGPDTQYF
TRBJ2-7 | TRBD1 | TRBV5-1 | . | TGCGCCAGCAGCTTGGCCGGGCAGGGGGTCTACGAGCAGTACTTC | CASSLAGQGVYEQYF
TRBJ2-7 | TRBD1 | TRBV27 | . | TGTGCCAGCAGTCCCACCCGGGGACAGGGAGGAAACGAGCAGTACTTC | CASSPTRGQGGNEQYF
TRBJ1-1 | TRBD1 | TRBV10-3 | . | TGTGCCATCAGTGGACAGGGAGAATTGAACACTGAAGCTTTCTTT | CAISGQGELNTEAFF
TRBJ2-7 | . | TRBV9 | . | TGTGCCAGCAGCCCCCGGGGCTACGAGCAGTACTTC | CASSPRGYEQYF
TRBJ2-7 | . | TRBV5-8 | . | TGTGCCAGCAGACCAGACAGCTACGAGCAGTACTTC | CASRPDSYEQYF
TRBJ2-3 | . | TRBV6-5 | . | TGTGCCAGCAGTTACTCGATAGGGACTTTCACAGATACGCAGTATTTT | CASSYSIGTFTDTQYF
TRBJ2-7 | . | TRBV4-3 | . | TGCGCCAGCAGCCAAGGTCGCTCGAGCTCCTACGAGCAGTACTTC | CASSQGRSSSYEQYF
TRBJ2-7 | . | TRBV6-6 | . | TGTGCCAGCAGTTACTCCGGGGGCTCCTACGAGCAGTACTTC | CASSYSGGSYEQYF